This TCR beta chain appears in the sequencing data of a study of Ad26.COV2.S vaccination and SARS-CoV-2 variants. Only in-frame clones appear in the TCRdb table, and some are missing; sequencing was by immunoSEQ multiplex PCR. The top ten clones hold 9.5% to 12% of a sample with just under 250,000 clones, 88% of them seen once. Treatment here: 19 received Ad26.COV2.S at low or high dose, single or two shots; several received placebo; per-sample allocation not given. Sampling was performed 63 days after the first vaccine or placebo injection. Per germline, CDR1 SGHTA and CDR2 FQGNSA. The CDR3 is made up of 16 amino acids. Trimming took 2 bases from V and 0 from J, leaving 13 bases between them. For this clone: Different DNA sequences within this sample yield the same CDR3.

The clonotype was recovered from a person between 18 and 65 years old who received the Ad26.COV2.S COVID-19 vaccine or a placebo. The source was peripheral blood, collected in a trial of Ad26.COV2.S vaccine versus placebo. The chain uses TRBV7-2 and TRBJ1-1, with D perhaps matching TRBD1 (6 bases). The CDR3 sequence: CASSLLSGVMNTEAFF. In DNA form, the CDR3 reads TGTGCCAGCAGCTTACTGTCAGGGGTAATGAACACTGAAGCTTTCTTT.